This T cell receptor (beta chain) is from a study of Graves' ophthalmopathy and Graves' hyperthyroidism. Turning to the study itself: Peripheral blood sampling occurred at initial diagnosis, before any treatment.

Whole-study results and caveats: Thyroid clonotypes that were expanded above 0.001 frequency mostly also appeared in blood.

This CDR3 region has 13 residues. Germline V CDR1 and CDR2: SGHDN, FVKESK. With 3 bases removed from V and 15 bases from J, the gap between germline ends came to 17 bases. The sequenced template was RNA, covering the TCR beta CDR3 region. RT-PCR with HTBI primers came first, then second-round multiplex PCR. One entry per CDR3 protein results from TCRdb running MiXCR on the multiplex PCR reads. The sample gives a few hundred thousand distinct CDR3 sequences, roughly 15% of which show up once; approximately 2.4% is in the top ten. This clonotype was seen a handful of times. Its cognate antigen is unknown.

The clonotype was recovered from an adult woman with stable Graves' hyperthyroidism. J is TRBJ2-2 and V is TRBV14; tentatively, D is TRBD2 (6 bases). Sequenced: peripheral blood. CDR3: CASSHTPGGKVFF. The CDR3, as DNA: TGTGCCAGCAGCCATACACCTGGGGGGAAGGTGTTTTTT.